This T cell receptor beta chain emerged from a study of blood T cell repertoires in COVID-19. Clones were read by immunoSEQ multiplex PCR, and TCRdb kept only the in-frame ones, dropping some. The sample records about 190,000 clones, 88% being singletons. The CDR3 loop spans 13 amino acids. The germline CDR1 and CDR2 sequences are SGHVS and FQNEAQ. V was pared by 5 bases and J by 5 bases, with 13 bases between. This TCR derives from a human donor in a cohort sampled during active COVID-19. The specimen sequenced was peripheral blood. The rearrangement links TRBV7-8 to TRBJ2-7; D perhaps matches TRBD2 (6 bases). CDR3: CASSPTLAHEQYF. The CDR3 DNA sequence: TGTGCCAGCAGCCCAACACTAGCCCACGAGCAGTACTTC.